This T cell receptor (beta chain) was obtained from a study of blood T cell repertoires in COVID-19. Generated by immunoSEQ multiplex PCR, the TCRdb table keeps only in-frame clones and is missing some. The data hold fewer than 500,000 clones, with around 90% observed a single time. The sequenced material came from peripheral blood. This clonotype was sampled from a young man with COVID-19, enrolled during active disease.

The DNA of the CDR3 is TGTGCCAGCAGCTTAGTACAGACGAACACCGGGGAGCTGTTTTTT. It yields the protein CASSLVQTNTGELFF. This rearrangement joins TRBV11-3 to TRBJ2-2; D ambiguous. The germline V and J ends were trimmed by 1 base and 0 bases, with 6 bases remaining between them. The CDR3 is 15 residues long. Germline CDR1 is SGHNT and CDR2 is YENEEA.